Below, 32 T cell receptor beta chains from the same sample are listed, as sequenced in a study of cytomegalovirus exposure and HLA in healthy donors. PCR involved 60 Vbeta and 13 Jbeta primers. Clones were sequenced by immunoSEQ multiplex PCR, and TCRdb holds only the in-frame ones, with some missing. Its listing shows 30,000 to 40,000 clones. The specimen sequenced was PBMCs. The receptors stem from a man aged 40-50 years in good health and CMV-seropositive.

This rearrangement joins TRBV6-1 to TRBJ1-1, with no clear D. Germline lookup yields CDR1 MNHNS and CDR2 SASEGT. Trimming removed 8 bases from V and 0 bases from J, with 4 bases in between. CDR3 length: 11 amino acids. The CDR3 sequence is CASLMNTEAFF. The CDR3 DNA reads TGTGCCAGCCTAATGAACACTGAAGCTTTCTTT.

The J gene is TRBJ2-5, the V gene TRBV5-1; D is unresolved. The J call may be faulty, since TRBJ2-7 better matches the DNA end. The CDR3 length is 13 residues. Germline V gene sequence: CDR1 SGHRS, CDR2 YFSETQ. This CDR3 is CASSLAADYEQYF. The CDR3 DNA follows: TGCGCCAGCAGCTTGGCGGCTGACTACGAGCAGTACTTC.

The chain is built from TRBV25-1 and TRBJ2-1, with a weak D call TRBD2 (6 bases). Germline V CDR1 and CDR2: MGHDK, SYGVNS. The CDR3 sequence is 16 residues long. Deletions cut 5 bases from V and 6 bases from J, with 20 bases between. The CDR3 bases are TGTGCCAGCAGTTTGGCGGGGAAGGACTTTGGCAATGAGCAGTTCTTC. Its translation: CASSLAGKDFGNEQFF.

The chain carries TRBV18 and TRBJ2-3, with 13 bases fitting TRBD2. Trimming at V came to 3 bases and at J to 6 bases, leaving 21 bases not matched to a gene. Germline V gene data show CDR1 as KGHSH and CDR2 as LQKENI. The CDR3 is 21 residues long. CDR3 protein: CASSPRDPGLAGVERMDTQYF. The CDR3 nucleotides read TGTGCCAGCTCACCCAGGGATCCAGGACTAGCGGGAGTGGAGCGAATGGATACGCAGTATTTT.

The genes are TRBV25-1 and TRBJ2-1; perhaps TRBD2 as D (6 bases). V lost 7 bases to trimming and J lost 16 bases, with 14 bases between them. This CDR3 has 10 residues. The germline gives CDR1 MGHDK, CDR2 SYGVNS. The DNA of the CDR3 is TGTGCCAGCAAGCGTACTAGCCTCTTCTTC. This sequence encodes CASKRTSLFF.

V usage is TRBV10-3 and J usage is TRBJ2-1; perhaps TRBD1 as D (6 bases). V lost 6 bases and J lost 6, with 12 bases in between. CDR1 and CDR2 (germline): ENHRY, SYGVKD. This CDR3 contains 13 residues. The chain's CDR3 is CAIRRTEINEQFF. The CDR3 DNA sequence: TGTGCCATCAGGCGGACAGAGATCAATGAGCAGTTCTTC.

The V gene is TRBV2, the J gene TRBJ2-5, with 13 bases fitting TRBD2. CDR3 length: 15 amino acids. CDR1 SNHLY and CDR2 FYNNEI come from the germline V gene. The J segment lost 3 bases and the V segment lost 2 bases, leaving 0 bases of the junction unmatched. CDR3 DNA: TGTGCCAGCAGTGAAACTAGCGGGAGGGAAGAGACCCAGTACTTC. It encodes CASSETSGREETQYF. Full variable domain (missing parts from reference TRBV2 and TRBJ2-5): EPEVTQTPSHQVTQMGQEVILRCVPISNHLYFYWYRQILGQKVEFLVSFYNNEISEKSEIFDDQFSVERPDGSNFTLKIRSTKLEDSAMYFCASSETSGREETQYFGPGTRLLVL.

The genes are TRBV4-1 and TRBJ1-2; D is possibly TRBD1 (5 bases). The CDR3 sequence is 15 residues long. V gave up 1 base and J gave up 2 bases, with 11 bases separating them. CDR1 and CDR2 from the germline V gene are MGHRA and YSYEKL. CDR3 in amino acids: CASSQGQGVNYGYTF. DNA of the CDR3: TGCGCCAGCAGCCAAGGTCAAGGGGTCAACTATGGCTACACCTTC.

The chain employs TRBV29-1 and TRBJ1-1; D unclear. The CDR3 sequence is 15 residues long. Trimming pared 5 bases from V and 0 bases from J, leaving 16 bases between. Per germline, CDR1 SQVTM and CDR2 ANQGSEA. As DNA, the CDR3 is TGCAGCGTTAAACGGCAGGCAAACTTGAACACTGAAGCTTTCTTT. Amino acid sequence: CSVKRQANLNTEAFF.

V is TRBV27 and J is TRBJ1-4, with D uncertain. CDR1 is MNHEY, CDR2 SMNVEV, per germline (reference sequence). V dropped 6 bases and J dropped 6 bases, with 17 bases sitting between them. This CDR3 contains 15 residues. Written as DNA, the CDR3 is TGTGCCAGCAGCAGACAACCCCCACTTTATGAAAAACTGTTTTTT. Translated, it gives CASSRQPPLYEKLFF.

The chain links TRBV2 to TRBJ1-5; the D gene is possibly TRBD1 (6 bases). CDR3 size: 13 residues. The germline V and J ends were trimmed by 6 bases and 4 bases, with 10 bases remaining between them. In germline, CDR1 is SNHLY, CDR2 FYNNEI. CDR3 in amino acids: CASSLQGNQPQHF. The CDR3 coding sequence is TGTGCCAGCAGCCTACAGGGAAATCAGCCCCAGCATTTT.

V usage is TRBV5-4 and J usage is TRBJ2-7; TRBD2 might be the D (6 bases). The V end was cut by 4 bases, the J end by 2 bases, with 13 bases between. Germline V gene data show CDR1 as SGHNT and CDR2 as YYREEE (reference sequence). CDR3 size: 14 residues. The DNA of the CDR3 is TGTGCCAGCAGCAGGCGGGAATCCCCCTACGAGCAGTACTTC. This sequence encodes CASSRRESPYEQYF.

The genes are TRBV2 and TRBJ2-3; 10 positions match TRBD2. Losses at the gene ends were 4 bases for V and 5 bases for J; bases not matched to a gene: 6. CDR1 and CDR2 (germline): SNHLY, FYNNEI. The CDR3 totals 15 residues. CDR3 in amino acids: CASSVGLAGEDTQYF. In DNA, the CDR3 is TGTGCCAGCAGTGTTGGCCTAGCGGGAGAAGATACGCAGTATTTT.

The chain uses TRBV7-9 and TRBJ1-1; 9 bases agree with TRBD1. The CDR3 is 16 amino acids. Germline V gene data show CDR1 as SEHNR and CDR2 as FQNEAQ (reference sequence). J was trimmed by 2 bases and V by 5 bases; bases with no gene match: 9. The DNA for the CDR3 is TGTGCCAGCAGCACGAGGACAGGGGCGACTAACACTGAAGCTTTCTTT. Its translation: CASSTRTGATNTEAFF.

The CDR3 DNA reads TGTGCCAGCACCCAGACAGGGGAGGATGGCTACACCTTC. Its protein product is CASTQTGEDGYTF. This chain links TRBV2 with TRBJ1-2; 8 bases are shared with TRBD1. After removal of 7 bases from V and 6 bases from J, the junction contained 7 bases not matched to a gene. CDR1 and CDR2 from the germline V gene are SNHLY and FYNNEI. The CDR3 length is 13 residues.

V gene TRBV5-1 combines with J gene TRBJ2-1; maybe TRBD2 (6 bases). Trimming took 3 bases from V and 7 from J, leaving 17 bases between them. Germline V gene sequence: CDR1 SGHRS, CDR2 YFSETQ. The length of the CDR3 is 15 residues. CDR3 DNA sequence: TGCGCCAGCAGCTCTATGGGGGGAGGCGGTAATGAGCAGTTCTTC. Translated: CASSSMGGGGNEQFF.

The V call is TRBV5-1, the J call TRBJ2-7, with D perhaps TRBD1 (5 bases). Germline CDR1 reads SGHRS; CDR2 reads YFSETQ. V gave up 0 bases and J gave up 0 bases, with 13 bases separating them. The CDR3 loop spans 16 amino acids. The CDR3 sequence: CASSLGGRGLSYEQYF. CDR3 coding DNA: TGCGCCAGCAGCTTGGGGGGTAGGGGTCTCTCCTACGAGCAGTACTTC.

The CDR3 nucleotides are TGTGCCAGCAGTTTACGAAGCGGGGAGCAGTTCTTC. Encoded protein: CASSLRSGEQFF. This rearrangement joins TRBV27 to TRBJ2-1; D might be TRBD2 (6 bases). The CDR3 is 12 residues long. The germline V gene has CDR1 MNHEY and CDR2 SMNVEV (reference sequence). The V and J ends lost 2 bases and 10 bases respectively, with 9 bases between them.

This chain connects TRBV18 to TRBJ2-1; TRBD2 aligns across 8 bases. From germline, CDR1 is KGHSH and CDR2 LQKENI. The CDR3 contains 15 residues. V dropped 2 bases and J dropped 7; count of bases not matched to a gene: 7. In DNA, the CDR3 is TGTGCCAGCTCACCATTGGCGGGAGGCGGGAATGAGCAGTTCTTC. This codes for CASSPLAGGGNEQFF.

The rearrangement uses TRBV7-8 and TRBJ1-6, with D possibly TRBD1 on 6 matching bases. The germline V and J ends were trimmed by 1 base and 14 bases, with 12 bases remaining between them. CDR3 length: 13 residues. The germline V gene encodes CDR1 SGHVS and CDR2 FQNEAQ. The CDR3 DNA reads as TGTGCCAGCAGCTTAGTGGTAGGGGGAGCCCTCCACTTT. This sequence encodes CASSLVVGGALHF. Together with reference TRBV7-8 and TRBJ1-6, the CDR3 gives the full variable domain: GAGVSQSPRYKVAKRGQDVALRCDPISGHVSLFWYQQALGQGPEFLTYFQNEAQLDKSGLPSDRFFAERPEGSVSTLKIQRTQQEDSAVYLCASSLVVGGALHFGNGTRLTVT.

The J gene is TRBJ1-3, the V gene TRBV6-5; a weak D match, TRBD1 (6 bases). The germline V gene encodes CDR1 MNHEY and CDR2 SVGAGI. V lost 6 bases, J lost 0 bases, and 9 bases lay in between. The CDR3 length is 14 residues. The DNA for the CDR3 is TGTGCCAGCAGACGGGACACCTCTGGAAACACCATATATTTT. Translation: CASRRDTSGNTIYF.

This chain links TRBV5-4 with TRBJ2-5, with a possible D match to TRBD2 (5 bases). Looked up from germline, CDR1 is SGHNT and CDR2 is YYREEE (reference sequence). The CDR3 length is 15 residues. V gave up 3 bases and J gave up 1 base, with 13 bases separating them. CDR3 residues: CASSSPSSSQETQYF. DNA for the CDR3: TGTGCCAGCAGCTCGCCATCTAGCAGCCAAGAGACCCAGTACTTC.

The chain links TRBV5-8 to TRBJ2-3; D not resolved. CDR1 and CDR2 from the germline V gene are SGHTS and YDEGEE. Trimming took off 4 bases at V and 6 bases at J, with 12 bases between the two ends. The CDR3 is 13 residues long. The CDR3 DNA reads as TGTGCCAGCAGCCCCCGTACCGAGGATACGCAGTATTTT. Its translation: CASSPRTEDTQYF.

The chain combines TRBV5-6 with TRBJ2-5; 12 bases line up with TRBD1. The V and J ends lost 4 bases and 4 bases, in that order; junction bases with no gene match: 5. The CDR3 has 15 amino acids. Germline values: CDR1 SGHDT, CDR2 YYEEEE. The CDR3 protein is CASSRGQGALETQYF. CDR3 coding DNA: TGTGCCAGCAGCCGGGGACAGGGGGCATTAGAGACCCAGTACTTC.

The rearrangement links TRBV18 to TRBJ2-7; 9 bases agree with TRBD1. This CDR3 region has 17 residues. The junction had 11 bases not matched to a gene; V was cut back by 3 bases and J by 2 bases. Germline V CDR1 and CDR2: KGHSH, LQKENI. CDR3 protein: CASSPANPGQGAYEQYF. For the CDR3, the DNA is TGTGCCAGCTCACCGGCAAATCCGGGACAGGGAGCCTACGAGCAGTACTTC.

The chain couples TRBV6-5 to TRBJ1-1; D is ambiguous. Germline V CDR1 and CDR2: MNHEY, SVGAGI. The CDR3 is 11 amino acids. Trimming removed 6 bases at V and 6 bases at J, with 8 bases between. Written as DNA, the CDR3 is TGTGCCAGCAGCAACGGGGCTGAAGCTTTCTTT. It yields the protein CASSNGAEAFF.

The rearrangement links TRBV25-1 to TRBJ2-5; D is unresolved. The assigned J gene may be wrong: the sequence end matches TRBJ2-7 better. Germline V gene lookup returns CDR1 MGHDK and CDR2 SYGVNS. The CDR3 is made up of 13 amino acids. This CDR3 is CASSDPNSYEQYF. CDR3 nucleotide sequence: TGTGCCAGCAGTGACCCGAACTCCTACGAGCAGTACTTC.

This chain uses TRBV10-1 with TRBJ2-2, with D unresolved. The length of the CDR3 is 13 residues. V lost 3 bases and J 6 bases, leaving 8 bases between the germline ends. Germline CDR1 is WNHNN and CDR2 is SYGVQD (reference sequence). The DNA for the CDR3 is TGCGCCAGCAGTGATAGTGCCCCCGGGGAGCTGTTTTTT. It specifies CASSDSAPGELFF.

The chain has TRBV7-3 and TRBJ2-2; 7 bases fit TRBD1. Losses at the gene ends were 5 bases for V and 5 bases for J; bases not matched to a gene: 8. This CDR3 is built from 15 residues. CDR1 and CDR2 (germline): SGHTA, FQGTGA. CDR3 coding DNA: TGTGCCAGCAGCGCGTCGGGACAGAATACCGGGGAGCTGTTTTTT. It encodes CASSASGQNTGELFF.

V is TRBV5-1 and J is TRBJ2-7, with 7 bases matching TRBD1. The CDR3 runs 12 residues. The trim removed 3 bases at V and 6 bases at J, leaving 3 bases unmatched. The V gene's germline CDR1 is SGHRS and CDR2 YFSETQ. The chain's CDR3 is CASSWTGPEQYF. The DNA for the CDR3 is TGCGCCAGCAGCTGGACAGGACCCGAGCAGTACTTC. Variable domain in full (rest from reference TRBV5-1 and TRBJ2-7): KAGVTQTPRYLIKTRGQQVTLSCSPISGHRSVSWYQQTPGQGLQFLFEYFSETQRNKGNFPGRFSGRQFSNSRSEMNVSTLELGDSALYLCASSWTGPEQYFGPGTRLTVT.

The chain has TRBV7-2 and TRBJ2-7; 7 nucleotides align to TRBD2. Looked up from germline, CDR1 is SGHTA and CDR2 is FQGNSA. The ends lost 8 bases at V and 4 bases at J; junction bases unmatched: 11. This CDR3 has 14 amino acids. The CDR3 here is CASALGGRGYEQYF. The DNA for the CDR3 is TGTGCCAGCGCGCTTGGCGGGAGAGGATACGAGCAGTACTTC.

For the CDR3, the DNA is TGTGCCAGCAGCTGGGGAGGCGAGCAGTACTTC. Its protein is CASSWGGEQYF. The chain carries TRBV5-4 and TRBJ2-7; TRBD2 is a possible D gene (6 bases). Per germline, CDR1 SGHNT and CDR2 YYREEE (reference sequence). The V and J ends lost 3 bases and 6 bases respectively, with 7 bases between them. The CDR3 totals 11 residues.